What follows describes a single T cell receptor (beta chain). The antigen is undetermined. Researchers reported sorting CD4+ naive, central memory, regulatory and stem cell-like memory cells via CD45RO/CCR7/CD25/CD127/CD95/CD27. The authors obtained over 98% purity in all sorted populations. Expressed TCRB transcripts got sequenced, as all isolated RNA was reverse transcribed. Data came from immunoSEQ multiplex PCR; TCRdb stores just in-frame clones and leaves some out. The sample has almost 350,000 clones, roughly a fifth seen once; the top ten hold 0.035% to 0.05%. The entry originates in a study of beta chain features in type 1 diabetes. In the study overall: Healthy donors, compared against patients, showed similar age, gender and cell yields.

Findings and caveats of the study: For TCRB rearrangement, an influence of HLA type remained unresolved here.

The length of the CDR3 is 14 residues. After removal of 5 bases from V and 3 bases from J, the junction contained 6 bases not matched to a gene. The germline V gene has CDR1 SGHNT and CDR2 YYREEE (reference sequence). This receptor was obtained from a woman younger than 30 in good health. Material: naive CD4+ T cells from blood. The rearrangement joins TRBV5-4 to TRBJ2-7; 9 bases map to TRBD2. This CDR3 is CASSLTSGDYEQYF. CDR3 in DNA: TGTGCCAGCAGTTTGACTAGCGGTGACTACGAGCAGTACTTC.